This TCR beta chain was recorded in a study of CD8 T cells in ankylosing spondylitis. This clonotype has at least ten counts. Its matching antigen is unknown. Study-wide points: Characteristic of ankylosing spondylitis blood, it appeared, was a TCR beta motif comprising roughly eight highly homologous variants.

Library preparation for TCR beta used quantitative 5'-RACE with molecular barcodes. From the 5' RACE reads, TCRdb called clonotypes with MiXCR, one entry per CDR3 protein. The sample has a few hundred thousand distinct CDR3 sequences, approximately 20% seen once. The CDR3 has 13 residues. The V end was cut by 4 bases, the J end by 5 bases, with 9 bases between. Specimen: blood, either unsorted or a sorted T cell fraction (not recorded which). This TCR derives from a male donor with ankylosing spondylitis. The chain uses TRBV12-3 or TRBV12-4 and TRBJ2-1; the D is unclear. Here the CDR3 DNA reads TGTGCCAGCAGTTCCTTGAGCCACAATGAGCAGTTCTTC. Translation: CASSSLSHNEQFF.